The rows below give T cell receptor beta chains drawn from one sample of a study of blood T cell repertoires in COVID-19. Sequenced by immunoSEQ multiplex PCR; TCRdb stores in-frame clones only, minus some. The sample consists of roughly 320,000 clones, approximately 91% of them appearing once. Sequenced: PBMCs or T cells enriched from blood (not recorded which). The receptors stem from a woman aged 30 to 39 who had been exposed to COVID-19. Each CDR3 is given with its conserved first and last residue. Fields, in order: V gene, D gene, J gene, clone size, CDR3 protein, CDR3 DNA. A D gene is named only where the DNA matches it firmly. The size of a clone is reported for some rows only, either as once, few or many, or as a class for expanded clones.

v_call: TRBV6-1
d_call: TRBD1
j_call: TRBJ2-1
clone_size: .
cdr3_aa: CASSEFLGQGGDEQFF
cdr3_nt: TGTGCCAGCAGTGAATTCCTGGGACAGGGGGGAGATGAGCAGTTCTTC

v_call: TRBV4-2
d_call: .
j_call: TRBJ1-2
clone_size: .
cdr3_aa: CASSPLLGQIWGYTF
cdr3_nt: TGTGCCAGCAGCCCCCTCCTCGGACAGATATGGGGCTACACCTTC

v_call: TRBV4-1
d_call: TRBD1
j_call: TRBJ1-2
clone_size: .
cdr3_aa: CASSQGGQGALRGYTF
cdr3_nt: TGCGCCAGCAGCCAAGGAGGACAGGGGGCTTTACGTGGCTACACCTTC

v_call: TRBV5-4
d_call: .
j_call: TRBJ1-3
clone_size: .
cdr3_aa: CASSFSPDRSSGNTIYF
cdr3_nt: TGTGCCAGCAGCTTTTCCCCAGACAGGAGCTCTGGAAACACCATATATTTT

v_call: TRBV3-1/TRBV3-2
d_call: TRBD1
j_call: TRBJ2-5
clone_size: .
cdr3_aa: CASSLPRTGIETQYF
cdr3_nt: TGTGCCAGCAGCCTCCCTAGGACAGGGATCGAGACCCAGTACTTC

v_call: TRBV19
d_call: TRBD1
j_call: TRBJ2-1
clone_size: .
cdr3_aa: CASSITGGNEQFF
cdr3_nt: TGTGCCAGTAGCATAACAGGGGGAAATGAGCAGTTCTTC

v_call: TRBV4-3
d_call: .
j_call: TRBJ1-1
clone_size: .
cdr3_aa: CASSQDTAMNTEAFF
cdr3_nt: TGCGCCAGCAGCCAAGACACAGCAATGAACACTGAAGCTTTCTTT

v_call: TRBV3-1/TRBV3-2
d_call: .
j_call: TRBJ2-1
clone_size: .
cdr3_aa: CASSQDWSRGSYNEQFF
cdr3_nt: TGTGCCAGCAGCCAAGATTGGTCGCGGGGTTCCTACAATGAGCAGTTCTTC

v_call: TRBV5-4
d_call: TRBD2
j_call: TRBJ2-3
clone_size: .
cdr3_aa: CASSGLAGGRDTQYF
cdr3_nt: TGTGCCAGCAGCGGGCTAGCGGGGGGGCGAGATACGCAGTATTTT

v_call: TRBV7-7
d_call: .
j_call: TRBJ1-1
clone_size: few
cdr3_aa: CASSLYTNGSGNTEAFF
cdr3_nt: TGTGCCAGCAGCCTCTACACGAACGGGTCCGGGAACACTGAAGCTTTCTTT

v_call: TRBV7-2
d_call: .
j_call: TRBJ1-5
clone_size: .
cdr3_aa: CASNLAGGNQPQHF
cdr3_nt: TGTGCCAGCAACCTAGCAGGGGGCAATCAGCCCCAGCATTTT

v_call: TRBV29-1
d_call: .
j_call: TRBJ1-5
clone_size: .
cdr3_aa: CSVEFGEAQPQHF
cdr3_nt: TGCAGCGTTGAATTCGGGGAGGCCCAGCCCCAGCATTTT

v_call: TRBV11-2
d_call: .
j_call: TRBJ1-5
clone_size: .
cdr3_aa: CASSPGVYSNQPQHF
cdr3_nt: TGTGCCAGCAGTCCAGGGGTTTATAGCAATCAGCCCCAGCATTTT

v_call: TRBV29-1
d_call: TRBD2
j_call: TRBJ2-5
clone_size: .
cdr3_aa: CSVRGLATETQYF
cdr3_nt: TGCAGCGTTCGGGGACTAGCGACAGAGACCCAGTACTTC

v_call: TRBV19
d_call: TRBD2
j_call: TRBJ2-1
clone_size: .
cdr3_aa: CASSTRGVGEQFF
cdr3_nt: TGTGCCAGTAGTACCCGGGGGGTAGGTGAGCAGTTCTTC

v_call: TRBV27
d_call: TRBD2
j_call: TRBJ2-3
clone_size: .
cdr3_aa: CASSPRGRGDTQYF
cdr3_nt: TGTGCCAGCAGTCCACGGGGGAGGGGAGATACGCAGTATTTT

v_call: TRBV6-5
d_call: .
j_call: TRBJ2-5
clone_size: .
cdr3_aa: CASSTSGAERETQYF
cdr3_nt: TGTGCCAGCAGCACCTCTGGAGCCGAGAGGGAGACCCAGTACTTC

v_call: TRBV4-3
d_call: TRBD1
j_call: TRBJ1-4
clone_size: .
cdr3_aa: CASSDPGQGGEKLFF
cdr3_nt: TGCGCCAGCAGCGACCCGGGACAGGGTGGTGAAAAACTGTTTTTT

v_call: TRBV15
d_call: .
j_call: TRBJ2-2
clone_size: .
cdr3_aa: CATSRGPGRGNTGELFF
cdr3_nt: TGTGCCACCAGCAGAGGGCCTGGGCGGGGAAACACCGGGGAGCTGTTTTTT

v_call: TRBV25-1
d_call: TRBD1
j_call: TRBJ1-2
clone_size: .
cdr3_aa: CASSESGQGAYGYTF
cdr3_nt: TGTGCCAGCAGTGAATCCGGGCAGGGGGCCTATGGCTACACCTTC

v_call: TRBV5-1
d_call: TRBD1
j_call: TRBJ1-2
clone_size: once
cdr3_aa: CASSLGTGDYGYTF
cdr3_nt: TGCGCCAGCAGCTTAGGTACAGGGGATTATGGCTACACCTTC

v_call: TRBV7-9
d_call: .
j_call: TRBJ1-1
clone_size: .
cdr3_aa: CASPEFHTEAFF
cdr3_nt: TGTGCCAGCCCGGAGTTCCACACTGAAGCTTTCTTT

v_call: TRBV7-9
d_call: TRBD1
j_call: TRBJ2-3
clone_size: .
cdr3_aa: CASSPRQGKPTDTQYF
cdr3_nt: TGTGCCAGCAGCCCGAGACAGGGAAAACCCACAGATACGCAGTATTTT

v_call: TRBV2
d_call: .
j_call: TRBJ1-4
clone_size: .
cdr3_aa: CASGFLSEKLFF
cdr3_nt: TGTGCCAGCGGTTTTTTGAGCGAAAAACTGTTTTTT

v_call: TRBV6-5
d_call: .
j_call: TRBJ1-2
clone_size: once
cdr3_aa: CASSYFSAGRGYGYTF
cdr3_nt: TGTGCCAGCAGTTATTTTAGCGCAGGGAGGGGCTATGGCTACACCTTC

v_call: TRBV5-4
d_call: TRBD1
j_call: TRBJ1-1
clone_size: .
cdr3_aa: CASSSPGQGHTEAFF
cdr3_nt: TGTGCCAGCAGTTCTCCCGGACAGGGCCACACTGAAGCTTTCTTT

v_call: TRBV4-1
d_call: TRBD1
j_call: TRBJ1-5
clone_size: .
cdr3_aa: CASSPRQGLRNQPQHF
cdr3_nt: TGCGCCAGCAGCCCTCGACAGGGGCTCCGCAATCAGCCCCAGCATTTT

v_call: TRBV20-1
d_call: TRBD1
j_call: TRBJ1-1
clone_size: .
cdr3_aa: CSASRDRVTEAFF
cdr3_nt: TGCAGTGCTAGTCGGGACAGGGTCACTGAAGCTTTCTTT

v_call: TRBV5-4
d_call: .
j_call: TRBJ1-2
clone_size: .
cdr3_aa: CASSLAQSNYGYTF
cdr3_nt: TGTGCCAGCAGCTTGGCGCAGTCTAACTATGGCTACACCTTC

v_call: TRBV5-1
d_call: .
j_call: TRBJ2-5
clone_size: few
cdr3_aa: CASSLGQGLGETQYF
cdr3_nt: TGCGCCAGCAGCTTGGGACAGGGACTCGGGGAGACCCAGTACTTC

v_call: TRBV4-1
d_call: .
j_call: TRBJ1-5
clone_size: .
cdr3_aa: CASSQDRVNQPQHF
cdr3_nt: TGCGCCAGCAGCCAAGACAGGGTGAACCAGCCCCAGCATTTT

v_call: TRBV7-2
d_call: TRBD2
j_call: TRBJ2-7
clone_size: .
cdr3_aa: CASSTRGTRVYEQYF
cdr3_nt: TGTGCCAGCAGCACGCGGGGGACTAGGGTTTACGAGCAGTACTTC

v_call: TRBV9
d_call: TRBD1
j_call: TRBJ2-1
clone_size: .
cdr3_aa: CASSVGFGTGFNEQFF
cdr3_nt: TGTGCCAGCAGCGTAGGATTCGGGACAGGGTTCAATGAGCAGTTCTTC

v_call: TRBV11-2
d_call: .
j_call: TRBJ1-2
clone_size: .
cdr3_aa: CASTPRKSYGYTF
cdr3_nt: TGTGCCAGCACCCCGCGCAAGTCCTATGGCTACACCTTC

v_call: TRBV5-4
d_call: TRBD1
j_call: TRBJ1-3
clone_size: .
cdr3_aa: CASSATGKDTIYF
cdr3_nt: TGTGCCAGCAGCGCGACAGGGAAGGACACCATATATTTT

v_call: TRBV30
d_call: TRBD1
j_call: TRBJ1-1
clone_size: .
cdr3_aa: CAWRGQGMNTEAFF
cdr3_nt: TGTGCCTGGAGAGGACAGGGAATGAACACTGAAGCTTTCTTT

v_call: TRBV2
d_call: TRBD1
j_call: TRBJ1-6
clone_size: .
cdr3_aa: CASRTGTGASPLHF
cdr3_nt: TGTGCCAGCAGAACCGGGACAGGGGCCTCACCCCTCCACTTT

v_call: TRBV3-1/TRBV3-2
d_call: .
j_call: TRBJ1-6
clone_size: few
cdr3_aa: CASSPRGSYNSPLHF
cdr3_nt: TGTGCCAGCAGCCCCCGAGGCTCCTATAATTCACCCCTCCACTTT

v_call: TRBV18
d_call: .
j_call: TRBJ2-5
clone_size: .
cdr3_aa: CASSPRNSQETQYF
cdr3_nt: TGTGCCAGCTCACCCCGGAACAGCCAAGAGACCCAGTACTTC

v_call: TRBV14
d_call: TRBD1
j_call: TRBJ1-3
clone_size: .
cdr3_aa: CASSRGRGLYGNTIYF
cdr3_nt: TGTGCCAGCAGCCGAGGAAGGGGGCTTTATGGAAACACCATATATTTT

v_call: TRBV7-9
d_call: .
j_call: TRBJ2-7
clone_size: .
cdr3_aa: CASSLQTVGEQYF
cdr3_nt: TGTGCCAGCAGCTTACAGACAGTAGGGGAGCAGTACTTC

v_call: TRBV12-3/TRBV12-4
d_call: TRBD1
j_call: TRBJ1-1
clone_size: .
cdr3_aa: CASTLGGWTEAFF
cdr3_nt: TGTGCCAGCACCCTAGGGGGCTGGACTGAAGCTTTCTTT

v_call: TRBV5-4
d_call: .
j_call: TRBJ2-3
clone_size: .
cdr3_aa: CASSVGGSGTDTQYF
cdr3_nt: TGTGCCAGCAGCGTAGGGGGTAGTGGCACAGATACGCAGTATTTT

v_call: TRBV5-6
d_call: .
j_call: TRBJ1-3
clone_size: .
cdr3_aa: CASSPLRSGNTIYF
cdr3_nt: TGTGCCAGCAGCCCCCTCCGCTCTGGAAACACCATATATTTT